This T cell receptor (beta chain) was found in a study of blood T cells in healthy people across ages. Drawing of peripheral blood yielded roughly 10 milliliters from each donor. A sample-barcoded 5' primer and a J-beta primer mix were used in a second PCR of roughly 7 to 11 cycles. TCRdb ran MiXCR on the 5' RACE reads and lists one entry per CDR3 protein. The sample includes some 890,000 distinct CDR3 sequences, roughly 29% seen only once; the top ten take roughly a tenth. From germline, CDR1 is SGHRS and CDR2 YFSETQ. V was shortened by 0 bases and J by 6 bases, with 19 bases between the two germline ends. The CDR3 consists of 17 residues. This clonotype was counted a few times. Its antigen is not identified. General observations from the study: Roughly linear age-related decline in beta diversity appeared, significant by age 40.

These same records also appear under a second study, on T cells of mothers and their children.

The chain recombines TRBV5-1 with TRBJ2-1; D assignment may be TRBD1 or TRBD2 (5 bases each). The source is a woman in her 40s in good health. Sequencing input: blood. Here the CDR3 reads CASSLDRGRRRSNEQFF. The CDR3 DNA sequence: TGCGCCAGCAGCTTGGATAGGGGACGCCGACGCTCCAATGAGCAGTTCTTC.